This T cell receptor (beta chain) was recovered during a study of blood T cell repertoires in COVID-19. On the study more broadly: The samples span acute and convalescent COVID-19 from the United States, Italy and Spain. Sources were T cells, B-cell-depleted T cells, or PBMCs; the material itself was cDNA or gDNA.

The germline gives CDR1 SGHDT, CDR2 YYEEEE. Trimming took 2 bases from V and 0 from J, leaving 12 bases between them. The CDR3 has 16 residues. Participants' own reports of clinical history determined their cohort assignment. The assay was immunoSEQ multiplex PCR, and TCRdb's table has in-frame clones only and misses some. The sample yields 110,000 to 150,000 clones, almost 85% seen once. This receptor was taken from a man between 35 and 55 years old with acute COVID-19. The chain recombines TRBV5-6 with TRBJ1-5; tentatively, D is TRBD1 (6 bases). The sample comprised PBMCs or T cells enriched from blood (not recorded which). CDR3 sequence reads: CASSFHTGYSNQPQHF. The CDR3 DNA reads as TGTGCCAGCAGCTTCCACACAGGGTATAGCAATCAGCCCCAGCATTTT.